This TCR beta chain was documented in a study of T cell changes during pregnancy in multiple sclerosis. The protocol was immunoSEQ multiplex PCR, while the TCRdb copy is restricted to in-frame clones and leaves out a portion. The repertoire includes about 66,000 clones, roughly nine tenths of them detected once, and less than 5.5% sits in the top ten. V lost 11 bases and J 11 bases, leaving 15 bases between the germline ends. This CDR3 contains 10 residues. The germline CDR1 and CDR2 sequences are MNHNS and SASEGT. Sequencing was performed on CD8+ T cells from peripheral blood mononuclear cells, taken before pregnancy. The sequence derives from a female donor with multiple sclerosis, enrolled in a pregnancy study. This chain connects TRBV6-1 to TRBJ1-1; D is ambiguous. The CDR3 DNA reads TGTGCCGCGAGGTCTAACTCGGCTTTCTTT. As protein: CAARSNSAFF.